What follows are 18 T cell receptor beta chains derived from one specimen sequenced in a study of T cells after yellow fever vaccination. In TCRdb, the 5' RACE reads were re-called with MiXCR into one record per CDR3 protein. Here the sample spans roughly 330,000 distinct CDR3 sequences, around 6.8% being singletons. The sequenced sample was PBMCs, obtained approximately 47 days after the first yellow fever vaccination. The receptors come from a man aged 18 to 35 who received the YFV17D yellow fever vaccine.

The J gene is TRBJ1-1, the V gene TRBV27; no clear D gene. Germline assignment: CDR1 MNHEY and CDR2 SMNVEV (reference sequence). The CDR3 is 12 amino acids. V was trimmed by 3 bases and J by 0 bases, leaving 2 bases between them. The CDR3 DNA sequence: TGTGCCAGCAGTTTTGTGAACACTGAAGCTTTCTTT. It encodes CASSFVNTEAFF.

This clonotype was seen repeatedly, ten times or more. The rearrangement links TRBV10-3 to TRBJ2-1; D is perhaps TRBD2 (6 bases). This CDR3 has 14 residues. V lost 6 bases and J lost 5, with 14 bases in between. CDR1 ENHRY and CDR2 SYGVKD come from the germline V gene. The CDR3 coding sequence is TGTGCCATCAGCGGGGGACTGCCTAACAATGAGCAGTTCTTC. Translating it yields CAISGGLPNNEQFF.

This rearrangement joins TRBV4-3 to TRBJ1-2; D might be TRBD1 (5 bases). Germline CDR1 LGHNA, CDR2 YSLEER. The CDR3 sequence is 15 residues long. Trimming left V 4 bases short and J 3 bases short, with 15 bases between. CDR3 sequence: CASSPTMAGDYGYTF. The CDR3 DNA reads as TGCGCCAGCAGCCCAACGATGGCGGGGGACTATGGCTACACCTTC.

There are a few counts of this clonotype. The V and J genes are TRBV7-9 and TRBJ1-4; D is ambiguous. The CDR3 is 14 amino acids. Germline V gives CDR1 SEHNR, CDR2 FQNEAQ (reference sequence). V was trimmed by 2 bases and J by 7 bases, leaving 11 bases between them. In DNA, the CDR3 is TGTGCCAGCAGCTTATTACAGAAGCCTGAAAAACTGTTTTTT. It is translated as CASSLLQKPEKLFF.

This chain uses TRBV12-3 or TRBV12-4 with TRBJ2-5, with 9 positions matching TRBD1. J gave up 8 bases and V 5 bases, and 3 bases lay outside the gene matches. This CDR3 contains 12 residues. The CDR3 nucleotides read TGTGCCAGCAGTCTGGACAGGGGAACCCAGTACTTC. Its translation is CASSLDRGTQYF.

J is TRBJ1-6 and V is TRBV25-1; D might be TRBD1 (5 bases). The germline V gene has CDR1 MGHDK and CDR2 SYGVNS. The CDR3 contains 14 residues. Trimming took 3 bases from V and 11 from J, leaving 14 bases between them. The CDR3 loop is CASSEEGPIAPLHF. In DNA, the CDR3 is TGTGCCAGCAGTGAGGAGGGGCCCATAGCACCCCTCCACTTT.

This clonotype came up many times. The chain joins TRBV7-3 to TRBJ2-1; no definite D call. The CDR3 runs to 14 residues. The germline V gene encodes CDR1 SGHTA and CDR2 FQGTGA. Trimming took off 1 base at V and 4 bases at J, with 8 bases between the two ends. CDR3: CASSLNPPYNEQFF. The CDR3 DNA reads TGTGCCAGCAGCTTAAATCCACCGTACAATGAGCAGTTCTTC.

This chain joins TRBV5-1 and TRBJ2-2; 7 nucleotides align to TRBD1. This CDR3 contains 15 residues. CDR1 and CDR2 (germline): SGHRS, YFSETQ. V shed 4 bases and J 1 base; nucleotides not matched to a gene: 4. CDR3: CASSKRTGNTGELFF. Written as DNA, the CDR3 is TGCGCCAGCAGCAAGCGGACAGGGAACACCGGGGAGCTGTTTTTT.

This chain joins TRBV18 and TRBJ1-2; 9 nucleotides align to TRBD1. The CDR3 contains 14 residues. Germline V gives CDR1 KGHSH, CDR2 LQKENI. The J segment lost 4 bases and the V segment lost 5 bases, leaving 5 bases of the junction unmatched. The CDR3 DNA follows: TGTGCCAGCTCAACAGAGACAGGGGGCTATGGCTACACCTTC. Encoded protein: CASSTETGGYGYTF.

In this sample, this clonotype turned up a few times. This rearrangement joins TRBV5-6 to TRBJ2-1, with D possibly being TRBD2 (5 bases). Trimming took off 3 bases at V and 8 bases at J, with 9 bases between the two ends. CDR3 length: 12 residues. CDR1 and CDR2 from the germline V gene are SGHDT and YYEEEE. The CDR3 sequence: CASSYSGYEQFF. CDR3 nucleotides: TGTGCCAGCAGCTACTCGGGGTATGAGCAGTTCTTC.

Here the CDR3 reads CASSRRDTVNSPLHF. Written as DNA, the CDR3 is TGTGCCAGCAGCCGAAGGGACACGGTCAATTCACCCCTCCACTTT. This chain links TRBV3-1 with TRBJ1-6; a possible D gene is TRBD1 (6 bases). This CDR3 has 15 amino acids. From germline, CDR1 is LGHDT and CDR2 YNNKEL (reference sequence). V was pared by 4 bases and J by 7 bases, with 14 bases between.

The table lists this clonotype with a few counts. The chain combines TRBV3-1 with TRBJ1-3; perhaps TRBD1 as D (6 bases). The CDR3 has 14 amino acids. Germline CDR1 is LGHDT and CDR2 is YNNKEL (reference sequence). Trimming took off 3 bases at V and 8 bases at J, with 14 bases between the two ends. DNA for the CDR3: TGTGCCAGCAGCCACAGGACAGAGGGTGACACCATATATTTT. This sequence encodes CASSHRTEGDTIYF.

The sample holds many counts of this clonotype. This sequence joins TRBV5-5 and TRBJ1-1; D not resolved. The CDR3 is made up of 13 amino acids. V lost 4 bases, J lost 2 bases, and 9 bases lay in between. Germline values: CDR1 SGHKS, CDR2 YYEKEE (reference sequence). CDR3 protein: CASSHETNTEAFF. In DNA, the CDR3 is TGTGCCAGCAGCCACGAGACAAACACTGAAGCTTTCTTT.

DNA for the CDR3: TGTGCCAGCAGTGAAAGGACAGTCACTGAAGCTTTCTTT. Amino acid sequence: CASSERTVTEAFF. This rearrangement joins TRBV6-1 to TRBJ1-1, with D perhaps TRBD1 (6 bases). Trimming left V 2 bases short and J 4 bases short, with 8 bases between. The CDR3 is 13 amino acids. Germline-derived CDR1 and CDR2 are MNHNS and SASEGT.

This clonotype was picked up a small number of times. This rearrangement joins TRBV5-5 to TRBJ2-7; possibly TRBD1 or TRBD2 for D (5 bases each). The V and J ends lost 7 bases and 3 bases respectively, with 14 bases between them. Germline CDR1 reads SGHKS; CDR2 reads YYEKEE (reference sequence). There are 13 residues in the CDR3. The DNA for the CDR3 is TGTGCCAGCTTGGGGTCAGGGAGCTACGAGCAGTACTTC. Protein sequence: CASLGSGSYEQYF. Full variable domain (rest looked up from reference TRBV5-5 and TRBJ2-7): DAGVTQSPTHLIKTRGQQVTLRCSPISGHKSVSWYQQVLGQGPQFIFQYYEKEERGRGNFPDRFSARQFPNYSSELNVNALLLGDSALYLCASLGSGSYEQYFGPGTRLTVT.

This clonotype occurred many times. The chain couples TRBV6-1 to TRBJ2-6, with TRBD1 as a possible D gene (6 bases). This CDR3 has 15 residues. Germline-derived CDR1 and CDR2 are MNHNS and SASEGT. The V end was cut by 7 bases, the J end by 0 bases, with 10 bases between. CDR3 region: CASNTGLSGANVLTF. DNA for the CDR3: TGTGCCAGCAACACAGGGCTCTCTGGGGCCAACGTCCTGACTTTC.

This clonotype appeared many times. J is TRBJ1-1 and V is TRBV14; D not certain. Germline-derived CDR1 and CDR2 are SGHDN and FVKESK. The CDR3 consists of 14 residues. The V end lost 10 bases, the J end lost 2 bases, and 17 bases lay between the germline ends. CDR3 loop: CATALMVRNTEAFF. The CDR3 DNA sequence: TGTGCCACCGCGTTAATGGTACGAAACACTGAAGCTTTCTTT.

The CDR3 reads CASSTDRLNTEAFF. The CDR3 region has the DNA TGTGCCAGCAGCACCGACAGGTTGAACACTGAAGCTTTCTTT. This chain joins TRBV6-1 and TRBJ1-1, with a tentative D call TRBD1 (6 bases). This CDR3 region has 14 residues. The V end was cut by 6 bases, the J end by 0 bases, with 11 bases between. In germline, CDR1 is MNHNS, CDR2 SASEGT.